A selection of T cell receptor beta chains follows, all from one sample in a study of blood T cell repertoires in COVID-19. The method was immunoSEQ multiplex PCR; TCRdb's version includes in-frame clones alone and lacks a portion of them. The sample lists over 35,000 clones, over 80% occurring once. Sequenced sample: peripheral blood. All receptors derive from a man aged 50-59 years with acute or convalescent COVID-19. CDR3s include the opening cysteine and the closing phenylalanine or tryptophan. A D gene is named only where the DNA matches it firmly. Expanded clones get a size class; other rows say once, few or many, or leave the size out.

NA	TRBJ1-3	TRBV28	NA	15	TGTGCCAGCAGTTTACTTCCGGGTTCCGGAAACACCATATATTTT	CASSLLPGSGNTIYF
TRBD1	TRBJ1-1	TRBV7-9	few	16	TGTGCCAGCAGCCCGCATCGGGACAGGGCGAACACTGAAGCTTTCTTT	CASSPHRDRANTEAFF
TRBD1	TRBJ1-4	TRBV5-6	NA	16	TGTGCCAGCAGTCCCGACAGGGGGTGGTCTAATGAAAAACTGTTTTTT	CASSPDRGWSNEKLFF
TRBD1	TRBJ1-2	TRBV19	NA	13	TGTGCCAGTAGGGCGACAGGGGAAAATAGCTACACCTTC	CASRATGENSYTF
TRBD1	TRBJ1-1	TRBV18	NA	16	TGTGCCAGCTCACCTACCGGGACAGATAGGAACACTGAAGCTTTCTTT	CASSPTGTDRNTEAFF
NA	TRBJ1-3	TRBV25-1	NA	12	TGTGCCAGCAGTTCAGAAGGAAACACCATATATTTT	CASSSEGNTIYF
NA	TRBJ2-2	TRBV27	NA	14	TGTGCCAGCAGTTTCAACACGAACACCGGGGAGCTGTTTTTT	CASSFNTNTGELFF
NA	TRBJ1-4	TRBV5-4	NA	14	TGTGCCAGCAGCCTTGGGACAAATAATGAAAAACTGTTTTTT	CASSLGTNNEKLFF
TRBD1	TRBJ1-3	TRBV2	NA	13	TGTGCCAGCAGCGACAGGGTCGTAAACACCATATATTTT	CASSDRVVNTIYF
NA	TRBJ1-1	TRBV7-2	NA	14	TGTGCCAGCAGCACCAAAGGGCAGGGCACTGAAGCTTTCTTT	CASSTKGQGTEAFF
NA	TRBJ2-1	TRBV12-3/TRBV12-4	NA	13	TGTGCCAGCAGTAGCACTAGGGTCTTAGAGCAGTTCTTC	CASSSTRVLEQFF
TRBD1	TRBJ2-1	TRBV3-1/TRBV3-2	NA	12	TGTGCCAGCAGCCCGACAGGGTATACGAAGTTCTTC	CASSPTGYTKFF
TRBD2	TRBJ2-1	TRBV9	few	16	TGTGCCAGCAGCGTAGACCGAGCGGGGGGGCGGAATGAGCAGTTCTTC	CASSVDRAGGRNEQFF
NA	TRBJ2-7	TRBV11-2	NA	15	TGTGCCAGCAGCTTAGAAATGAATACAGCCTACGAGCAGTACTTC	CASSLEMNTAYEQYF
NA	TRBJ2-1	TRBV9	NA	13	TGTGCCAGCAGCGTAGAAGGCAGGGCAGAGCAGTTCTTC	CASSVEGRAEQFF
NA	TRBJ1-4	TRBV24-1	NA	16	TGTGCCACCAGTGATAGCAGACAGGTTGCGGGCGAAAAACTGTTTTTT	CATSDSRQVAGEKLFF
NA	TRBJ1-6	TRBV6-4	few	14	TGTGCCAGCAGGGACCACTCCTATAATTCACCCCTCCACTTT	CASRDHSYNSPLHF
NA	TRBJ1-5	TRBV21-1	NA	16	TGTGCCAGCGGCAAAGAAGGGGAGGAGAACAATCAGCCCCAGCATTTT	CASGKEGEENNQPQHF
NA	TRBJ1-1	TRBV6-6	NA	17	TGTGCCAGCAGTCCTCAAAGCCTCTTTTTTATGAACACTGAAGCTTTCTTT	CASSPQSLFFMNTEAFF
NA	TRBJ2-7	TRBV5-4	NA	15	TGTGCCAGCAGCTTCTCGTTACGGGAGTCCTACGAGCAGTACTTC	CASSFSLRESYEQYF
NA	TRBJ1-1	TRBV19	NA	14	TGTGCCAGTACCGCGCTAGAGAGGACAGCTGAAGCTTTCTTT	CASTALERTAEAFF
NA	TRBJ1-1	TRBV7-9	NA	12	TGTGCCAGCAGCTCAACAGGGCTTGAAGCTTTCTTT	CASSSTGLEAFF
TRBD1	TRBJ1-1	TRBV28	NA	14	TGTGCCAGCAGTACAGGGGGTTGGGGTACTGAAGCTTTCTTT	CASSTGGWGTEAFF
NA	TRBJ1-1	TRBV5-1	NA	11	TGCGCCAGCAGCTTTTCGGGGGAAGCTTTCTTT	CASSFSGEAFF
NA	TRBJ1-2	TRBV5-1	NA	14	TGCGCCAGCAGCTTGGACAGCCCCAACTATGGCTACACCTTC	CASSLDSPNYGYTF
TRBD1	TRBJ2-3	TRBV6-5	NA	15	TGTGCCAGCAGCCTCCGGGACAGGGTGGCAGATACGCAGTATTTT	CASSLRDRVADTQYF
TRBD2	TRBJ2-7	TRBV27	NA	14	TGTGCCAGCAGTTTATCGAAAACTCCGCGGGAGTTGTACTTC	CASSLSKTPRELYF
TRBD2	TRBJ2-1	TRBV11-2	NA	13	TGTGCCAGCAGCTCTAGCGGGAATAATGAGCAGTTCTTC	CASSSSGNNEQFF
TRBD1	TRBJ1-4	TRBV2	NA	13	TGTGCCAGCAGGGGGACAGGGGGGGAAAAACTGTTTTTT	CASRGTGGEKLFF
TRBD2	TRBJ2-1	TRBV5-6	NA	16	TGTGCCAGCAGCCCCTCGAGCAGCGGGGGACACAATGAGCAGTTCTTC	CASSPSSSGGHNEQFF
NA	TRBJ1-2	TRBV7-9	NA	12	TGTGCCAGCAGCCTAAGACACGACGGCTACACCTTC	CASSLRHDGYTF
TRBD2	TRBJ2-3	TRBV10-1	NA	16	TGCGCCAGCTCGACCGTGCGGACTAGCGGCACAGATACGCAGTATTTT	CASSTVRTSGTDTQYF
TRBD2	TRBJ2-7	TRBV28	NA	14	TGTGCCAGCAACCCCGCGGGGGGCTGGGGCGAGCAGTACTTC	CASNPAGGWGEQYF
NA	TRBJ1-2	TRBV6-5	few	14	TGTGCCAGCAGCACCCACCGGGCTAACTATGGCTACACCTTC	CASSTHRANYGYTF
TRBD2	TRBJ2-3	TRBV19	NA	14	TGTGCCAGTAGTATGACTAGCGGAGGCTATACGCAGTATTTT	CASSMTSGGYTQYF
NA	TRBJ1-2	TRBV19	NA	12	TGTGCCAGTTCTCAGGGGAGTCGGGGCTACACCTTC	CASSQGSRGYTF
NA	TRBJ2-1	TRBV25-1	NA	16	TGTGCCAGCAGTATTGTGGGCGTGGGTGGCCACAATGAGCAGTTCTTC	CASSIVGVGGHNEQFF
NA	TRBJ2-7	TRBV28	NA	16	TGTGCCAGCAGTTTTGAGCAACGGGGGGCATTTCGCGAGCAGTACTTC	CASSFEQRGAFREQYF
NA	TRBJ2-1	TRBV5-6	NA	11	TGTGCCAGCAGCCAGTACAATGAGCAGTTCTTC	CASSQYNEQFF
NA	TRBJ2-7	TRBV18	once	14	TGTGCCAGCTCACCCTCATCAAGGGACTTCGAGCAGTACTTC	CASSPSSRDFEQYF
TRBD2	TRBJ2-1	TRBV7-7	few	15	TGTGCCAGCAGCGCGGGGGTCAACTCCTACAATGAGCAGTTCTTC	CASSAGVNSYNEQFF
TRBD2	TRBJ2-1	TRBV7-3	NA	15	TGTGCCAGCAGCTTAGTGGCTAGCGGGAGGAATGAGCAGTTCTTC	CASSLVASGRNEQFF
NA	TRBJ1-1	TRBV3-1/TRBV3-2	NA	12	TGTGCCAGCAGCCAAGATCGGTCCGAAGCTTTCTTT	CASSQDRSEAFF
TRBD1	TRBJ2-1	TRBV6-5	NA	15	TGTGCCAGCAGCTTCGGGACAGGGGCTAGCAATGAGCAGTTCTTC	CASSFGTGASNEQFF
TRBD1	TRBJ1-5	TRBV7-2	NA	15	TGTGCCAGCAGCTACTCAGGGGGAAGCAATCAGCCCCAGCATTTT	CASSYSGGSNQPQHF
TRBD2	TRBJ2-5	TRBV9	NA	14	TGTGCCAGCAGCTACGGGACTACCCAAGAGACCCAGTACTTC	CASSYGTTQETQYF
NA	TRBJ2-5	TRBV27	once	11	TGTGCCAGCAGTTCCGGACTGGCCCAGTACTTC	CASSSGLAQYF
TRBD1	TRBJ1-2	TRBV5-1	NA	15	TGCGCCAGCAGCTCCTCCACTTCGGACAGGCGTGGCTACACCTTC	CASSSSTSDRRGYTF
TRBD1	TRBJ1-6	TRBV5-5	NA	15	TGTGCCAGCAGCGCTACAGGGGGCCCTAATTCACCCCTCCACTTT	CASSATGGPNSPLHF
TRBD1	TRBJ2-2	TRBV5-1	NA	17	TGCGCCAGCAGCTCCCCAAGGGACAGGCTTGGCACCGGGGAGCTGTTTTTT	CASSSPRDRLGTGELFF
NA	TRBJ2-1	TRBV6-5	NA	13	TGTGCCAGCCGAGGGCTATCCTACAATGAGCAGTTCTTC	CASRGLSYNEQFF
TRBD2	TRBJ2-7	TRBV6-6	few	16	TGTGCCAGCAGCCCCTCCAGACTAGCGGGAGTCTACGAGCAGTACTTC	CASSPSRLAGVYEQYF
NA	TRBJ1-1	TRBV21-1	NA	14	TGTGCCAGCAGCCCCCGCGGGGGGAACACTGAAGCTTTCTTT	CASSPRGGNTEAFF
NA	TRBJ2-1	TRBV7-8	few	15	TGTGCCAGCAGCTTAAACAGTAACTCTTACAATGAGCAGTTCTTC	CASSLNSNSYNEQFF
NA	TRBJ2-1	TRBV6-6	NA	12	TGTGCCAGCAGTTACCCAGGGACTCCGGGGTTCTTC	CASSYPGTPGFF
TRBD1	TRBJ2-3	TRBV2	NA	16	TGTGCCAGCAGAAGACCGGGACAGGGAGGCACAGATACGCAGTATTTT	CASRRPGQGGTDTQYF
TRBD1	TRBJ1-2	TRBV19	NA	15	TGTGCCAGTAGTTTTGTCAGACAGGGGGCGGATGGCTACACCTTC	CASSFVRQGADGYTF